Ten or more counts support the clone carrying this T cell receptor (beta chain). Its antigen remains unidentified. V gave up 0 bases and J gave up 9 bases, with 9 bases separating them. CDR1 is MNHEY, CDR2 SVGAGI, per germline. The CDR3 is 13 residues long. This entry is derived from a study of T cells in Graves' hyperthyroidism and ophthalmopathy. Diagnostic decisions used clinical symptoms, serum thyroxine and TRAb, thyroid ultrasound and orbital computed tomography. The PBMCs studied were ones that came from roughly 11 ml fresh peripheral blood. General study points: Blood held most thyroid clonotypes expanded above 0.001 frequency.

Amplified TCR beta CDR3 regions came from RNA transcripts. HTBI primers drove first-round RT-PCR of the TCR CDR3. In TCRdb, the multiplex PCR reads were re-called with MiXCR into one record per CDR3 protein. The repertoire holds around 700,000 distinct CDR3 sequences, with about a third as singletons. This sequence was found in a woman in her 40s with Graves' hyperthyroidism. The specimen sequenced was blood. The V call is TRBV6-5, the J call TRBJ1-5, with a weak D call TRBD1 (5 bases). The CDR3 DNA sequence: TGTGCCAGCAGTTACTCCCTTGGGGGGCCCCAGCATTTT. Protein sequence: CASSYSLGGPQHF.